This TCR beta chain originates from a study of blood T cells in healthy people across ages. Whole-study context: Per two T cells, about one barcoded beta molecule was captured through template switching. Whole-study findings and limits: Expanded clonotype shifts may have been confounded, as the donors had an unknown CMV status.

This CDR3 is built from 15 residues. Germline V gene sequence: CDR1 WSHSY, CDR2 SAAADI. A second PCR, run for about 7 to 12 cycles, used a sample-barcoded 5' primer plus a J-beta primer mix. From the 5' RACE reads, TCRdb called clonotypes with MiXCR, one entry per CDR3 protein. This table has 600,000 to 850,000 distinct CDR3 sequences, just under 25% appearing once. As for this clonotype: Its antigen is not identified. Germline and junction disagree at one end, which may indicate a read error.

These records were also assigned to another study, of T cells of mothers and their children. As reported in that work: Each child gave a few million TCR beta CDR3 reads (each mother, over 9 million).

This TCR was sampled from a boy between 10 and 17 years old in good health. The source material was blood. The chain carries TRBV10-2 and TRBJ2-7, with TRBD2 matching 8 bases. The CDR3 sequence: CASSPEGAGAYEQYF. CDR3 sequence (DNA): TGCGCCAGCAGTCCCGAGGGAGCGGGGGCCTATGAGCAGTACTTC.